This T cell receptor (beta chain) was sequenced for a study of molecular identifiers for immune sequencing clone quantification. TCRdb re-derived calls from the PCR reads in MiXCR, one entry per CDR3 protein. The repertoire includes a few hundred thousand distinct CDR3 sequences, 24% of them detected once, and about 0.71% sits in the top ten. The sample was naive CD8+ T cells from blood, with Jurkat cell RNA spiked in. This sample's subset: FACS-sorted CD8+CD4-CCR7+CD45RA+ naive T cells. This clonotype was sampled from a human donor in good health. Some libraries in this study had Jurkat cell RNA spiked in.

CDR3 sequence: CATSEAGRPDTQYF. CDR3 sequence (DNA): TGTGCCACCAGTGAGGCCGGACGGCCAGATACGCAGTATTTT. This rearrangement joins TRBV24-1 to TRBJ2-3; D is unresolved. The V gene's germline CDR1 is KGHDR and CDR2 SFDVKD. Trimming removed 4 bases from V and 4 bases from J, with 11 bases in between. This CDR3 is 14 amino acids long.